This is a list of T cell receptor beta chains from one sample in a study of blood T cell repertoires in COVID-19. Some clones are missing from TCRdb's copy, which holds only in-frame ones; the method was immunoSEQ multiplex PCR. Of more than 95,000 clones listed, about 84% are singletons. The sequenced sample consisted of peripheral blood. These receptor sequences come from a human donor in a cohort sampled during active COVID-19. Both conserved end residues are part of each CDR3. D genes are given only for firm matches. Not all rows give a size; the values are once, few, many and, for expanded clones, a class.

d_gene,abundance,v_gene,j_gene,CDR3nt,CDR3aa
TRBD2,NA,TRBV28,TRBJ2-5,TGTGCCAGCAGTTTTCGAGTAGCGGGGTTACAAGAGACCCAGTACTTC,CASSFRVAGLQETQYF
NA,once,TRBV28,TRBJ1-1,TGTGCCAGCAGTTTTAATATGAACACTGAAGCTTTCTTT,CASSFNMNTEAFF
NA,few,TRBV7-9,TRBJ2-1,TGTGCCAGCAGCCCCGACTTAGGGACTTGGAATGAGCAGTTCTTC,CASSPDLGTWNEQFF
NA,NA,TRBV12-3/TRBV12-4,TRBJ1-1,TGTGCCAGCAGTTTTGGCCGGAACACTGAAGCTTTCTTT,CASSFGRNTEAFF
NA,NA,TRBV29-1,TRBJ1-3,TGCAGCGTTGAAGCTCTGAGGGTTGGAGGAAACACCATATATTTT,CSVEALRVGGNTIYF
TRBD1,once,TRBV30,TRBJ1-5,TGTGCCTGGAGTGAGGGACAGAATCAGCCCCAGCATTTT,CAWSEGQNQPQHF
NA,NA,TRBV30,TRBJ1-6,TGTGCCTGGAGTGCTCCCTCCTATAATTCACCCCTCCACTTT,CAWSAPSYNSPLHF
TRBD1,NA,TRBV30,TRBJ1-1,TGTGCCTGGGAAAGGGACAGGGGGGCTGAAGCTTTCTTT,CAWERDRGAEAFF
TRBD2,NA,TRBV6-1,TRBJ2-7,TGTGCCAGCAGTGAAGCCGGGACGGGAGGCAGCGAGCAGTACTTC,CASSEAGTGGSEQYF
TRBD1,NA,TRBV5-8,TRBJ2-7,TGTGCCAGCAGGGCCGGGACAGGGAGTTTATACGAGCAGTACTTC,CASRAGTGSLYEQYF